This passage covers 15 T cell receptor beta chains from one sample sequenced in a study of Graves' ophthalmopathy and Graves' hyperthyroidism. Amplified material comprised TCR beta CDR3 regions derived from RNA transcripts. Second-round multiplex PCR came after first-round RT-PCR with HTBI primers. TCRdb redid the calling of the multiplex PCR reads with MiXCR, one entry per CDR3 protein. Of hundreds of thousands of distinct CDR3 sequences in the sample, about a fifth were seen once. Sequencing was performed on peripheral blood. The receptors stem from a woman between 18 and 29 years old with stable Graves' hyperthyroidism. Some clones in this sample may be carry-over from other donors' samples.

This clonotype has ten or more counts. This chain uses TRBV6-1 with TRBJ1-2, with D hard to call. The CDR3 is 12 residues long. The ends were cut back, 3 bases at V and 3 bases at J, with 5 bases in the middle. Germline CDR1 is MNHNS and CDR2 is SASEGT. CDR3 nucleotides: TGTGCCAGCAGTGATAATGACTATGGCTACACCTTC. The encoded protein is CASSDNDYGYTF.

CDR3 in DNA: TGTGCCAGCAGCTTACGGTCAGGGGGCACCGGGGAGCTGTTTTTT. Protein sequence: CASSLRSGGTGELFF. The chain links TRBV11-1 to TRBJ2-2; 7 nucleotides match TRBD1. There are 15 residues in the CDR3. J lost 4 bases, V lost 2 bases, and 4 bases had no gene match. From germline, CDR1 is SGHAT and CDR2 FQDESV (reference sequence).

This clonotype was seen only a few times. For the CDR3, the DNA is TGTGCCTGGAGCCACGAGGTGCTAGCGGGGAGCTCCTACGAGCAGTACTTC. Protein sequence: CAWSHEVLAGSSYEQYF. V is TRBV30 and J is TRBJ2-7, with 9 bases fitting TRBD2. The germline V gene has CDR1 GTSNPN and CDR2 SVGIG (reference sequence). The CDR3 length is 17 residues. V lost 3 bases to trimming and J lost 0 bases; unmatched junction nucleotides: 12.

The chain links TRBV12-3 or TRBV12-4 to TRBJ2-5; no firm D call. Between the trimmed V and J ends, which lost 2 bases and 2 bases, there was a span of 12 bases. The CDR3 runs to 15 residues. The CDR3 bases are TGTGCCAGCAGTTTACGGGCTCCCGTACAAGAGACCCAGTACTTC. It specifies CASSLRAPVQETQYF.

At least ten counts were recorded for this clonotype. V and J are TRBV2 and TRBJ2-6; D is unresolved. Germline-derived CDR1 and CDR2 are SNHLY and FYNNEI. The V gene lost 5 bases and the J gene lost 2 bases, with 10 bases spanning the gap. The CDR3 length is 15 residues. The DNA of the CDR3 is TGTGCCAGCAGTCCCGCGACGGCTGGGGCCAACGTCCTGACTTTC. Amino acid sequence: CASSPATAGANVLTF.

This clonotype came up many times. The V gene is TRBV6-5, the J gene TRBJ2-5, with 10 bases identical to TRBD2. J was trimmed by 6 bases and V by 6 bases; bases with no gene match: 7. CDR3 length: 14 residues. Germline assignment: CDR1 MNHEY and CDR2 SVGAGI. The CDR3 bases are TGTGCCAGCAGCGCCGGGACTAGCGAGCAGACCCAGTACTTC. It yields the protein CASSAGTSEQTQYF.

Many counts were recorded for this clonotype. The chain links TRBV12-3 or TRBV12-4 to TRBJ1-2; 10 nucleotides agree with TRBD1. This CDR3 region has 14 residues. V was pared by 2 bases and J by 8 bases, with 5 bases of the junction left unmatched. CDR3 region: CASSLRQGAEGYTF. CDR3 nucleotides: TGTGCCAGCAGTTTAAGACAGGGGGCAGAAGGCTACACCTTC.

The rearrangement links TRBV11-1 to TRBJ2-7; 8 bases fit TRBD2. The V and J ends lost 1 base and 6 bases, in that order; junction bases with no gene match: 8. There are 15 residues in the CDR3. Germline-derived CDR1 and CDR2 are SGHAT and FQDESV (reference sequence). The CDR3 DNA sequence: TGTGCCAGCAGCTTAGAGATTGGCGGGGGGCGCGAGCAGTACTTC. Translating it yields CASSLEIGGGREQYF.

This clonotype was detected only a few times. The V call is TRBV15, the J call TRBJ2-5, with D tentatively TRBD2 (5 bases). Germline lookup yields CDR1 LNHNV and CDR2 YYDKDF (reference sequence). The V and J ends lost 3 bases and 3 bases respectively, with 11 bases between them. The CDR3 runs 14 residues. The CDR3: CATSSPSREETQYF. CDR3 DNA: TGTGCCACCAGCAGCCCCTCGAGGGAAGAGACCCAGTACTTC. The full variable domain, rest sourced from reference TRBV15 and TRBJ2-5, is DAMVIQNPRYQVTQFGKPVTLSCSQTLNHNVMYWYQQKSSQAPKLLFHYYDKDFNNEADTPDNFQSRRPNTSFCFLDIRSPGLGDTAMYLCATSSPSREETQYFGPGTRLLVL.

The V and J genes are TRBV12-3 or TRBV12-4 and TRBJ2-7; no clear D gene. The CDR3 extends over 15 amino acids. Trimming pared 3 bases from V and 3 bases from J, leaving 15 bases between. For the CDR3, the DNA is TGTGCCAGCAGTTTTTTGGGTACGGAGTACTACGAGCAGTACTTC. It is translated as CASSFLGTEYYEQYF.

This chain links TRBV28 with TRBJ2-2; D is unresolved. Trimming removed 8 bases from V and 9 bases from J, with 19 bases in between. The CDR3 sequence is 14 residues long. Germline lookup yields CDR1 MDHEN and CDR2 SYDVKM. As DNA, the CDR3 is TGTGCCAGCTTCCCTGGTGGTCTCGGCCGGGAGCTGTTTTTT. This codes for CASFPGGLGRELFF. The full variable domain, completed using reference TRBV28 and TRBJ2-2, is DVKVTQSSRYLVKRTGEKVFLECVQDMDHENMFWYRQDPGLGLRLIYFSYDVKMKEKGDIPEGYSVSREKKERFSLILESASTNQTSMYLCASFPGGLGRELFFGEGSRLTVL.

This clonotype has at least ten counts. This chain joins TRBV20-1 and TRBJ2-6; the D gene is possibly TRBD1 (6 bases). The CDR3 totals 18 residues. Germline V gene lookup returns CDR1 DFQATT and CDR2 SNEGSKA (reference sequence). Trimming took off 3 bases at V and 0 bases at J, with 18 bases between the two ends. CDR3 amino acids: CSARPTGRSGSGANVLTF. CDR3 DNA sequence: TGCAGTGCTAGGCCGACAGGACGCAGTGGCTCTGGGGCCAACGTCCTGACTTTC.

This chain connects TRBV6-1 to TRBJ2-2; 8 nucleotides line up with TRBD2. This CDR3 contains 15 residues. The V and J ends lost 6 bases and 4 bases, in that order; junction bases with no gene match: 7. Germline loops: CDR1 MNHNS, CDR2 SASEGT. The DNA for the CDR3 is TGTGCCAGCAGCCGCCAGCGGGAGACCACCGGGGAGCTGTTTTTT. It yields the protein CASSRQRETTGELFF.

In this sample, this clonotype turned up many times. The CDR3 protein is CASSLQGFYEQYF. CDR3 nucleotide sequence: TGTGCCAGCAGTTTACAGGGTTTCTACGAGCAGTACTTC. The V gene is TRBV28, the J gene TRBJ2-7, with D possibly matching TRBD1 (5 bases). Trimming took 2 bases from V and 3 from J, leaving 8 bases between them. This CDR3 spans 13 amino acids. Looked up from germline, CDR1 is MDHEN and CDR2 is SYDVKM.

J is TRBJ1-2 and V is TRBV5-1, with TRBD1 identical over 7 bases. Looked up from germline, CDR1 is SGHRS and CDR2 is YFSETQ. The CDR3 length is 15 residues. V lost 4 bases to trimming and J lost 4 bases; unmatched junction nucleotides: 10. The CDR3 DNA reads TGCGCCAGCAGCGCCGACACAGGGGAGGCCTATGGCTACACCTTC. It is translated as CASSADTGEAYGYTF.